Listed here is a single T cell receptor beta chain. This clonotype turned up a few times. Its antigen has not been determined. Nothing much larger sits one base from this clone, and base qualities are not available. Moderately to severely active disease, a Clinical Activity Score of at least 3, a NOSPECS grade of at least 4, and a duration under 3 months were present in ophthalmopathy patients. Patients with uncontrolled infections, other autoimmune diseases, pregnancy or lactation were excluded. Diagnoses were established on the basis of clinical symptoms, serum thyroxine and TRAb, thyroid ultrasound, and orbital computed tomography. PBMCs were isolated from approximately 10 ml of fresh peripheral blood by Ficoll-Paque density gradient centrifugation. Trizol reagent was used to extract total RNA, and RNA quality was then checked on an Agilent 2100 Bioanalyzer. These data are taken from a study of T cells in Graves' hyperthyroidism and ophthalmopathy (dated by TCRdb to the late 2010s). In the study overall: Peripheral blood samples were taken at the time of initial diagnosis, prior to any treatment. The 100 discovery patients were randomly divided into training and test sets at a 7:3 ratio. Thyroid tissue and blood T-cell repertoires from over 5 Graves' hyperthyroidism patients were also compared in the study. The paper reports TCR Vbeta CDR3 sequencing of some 140 peripheral blood samples: 40 or so ophthalmopathy, under 85 hyperthyroidism and around 17 progressor patients. After blood sampling, hyperthyroidism patients were treated with methimazole at a starting dose of 30 mg daily, and ophthalmopathy patients were treated with high-dose intravenous methylprednisolone. Whether ophthalmopathy could be predicted prospectively was tested in an independent validation cohort made up of about 18 hyperthyroidism patients plus 17 patients who later progressed to ophthalmopathy. TCR V-J signatures able to tell the groups apart were searched for in a discovery cohort of approximately 95 patients, of whom 43 had Graves' ophthalmopathy and roughly 58 had stable Graves' hyperthyroidism. On the study overall, not on this receptor specifically: During validation, the model predicted progression to ophthalmopathy a median of about 5.9 months ahead of onset, with around 71% sensitivity and around 72% specificity. Blood samples also contained most of the expanded thyroid clonotypes (frequency above 0.001), which suggests that blood repertoires may reflect thyroid immune responses. A model built on a 13 V-J signature distinguished ophthalmopathy from stable hyperthyroidism, reaching 87.88% sensitivity and about 81% specificity in cross-validation and 80%/75% in testing. Sample size was not statistically predetermined, and investigators were not blinded to group allocation.

The TCR beta CDR3 regions were amplified from RNA transcripts. For the first round of RT-PCR on the TCR CDR3, the HTBI primer set was used together with the Qiagen OneStep RT-PCR kit. Libraries were constructed in a second round of multiplex PCR, after which size selection and purification were performed. The libraries were sequenced on an Illumina HiSeq2000 using paired-end 100 bp reads. From the authors' description of their analysis: Raw data were processed with SOAPnuke, discarding reads with adapters, uncalled bases, mean Phred below 15, or no exact constant-primer or identifier match. COPE v1.2.5 was used to merge high-quality paired reads, and clonotypes were defined as unique nucleotide sequences. MiTCR v1.1 was used to align the clonotypes against IMGT TRBV, TRBD and TRBJ reference segments. The analysis was restricted to V-J combinations with a frequency above 0.0001, which together covered 99.2% of the repertoires. The TCS score was defined as F50 (clonal expansion) divided by E x V (chaos), with BLOSUM62-based TCRdist calculated between CDR3 peptides within each V-J. Welch's t-statistics and random forest reduced fewer than 600 V-J features to roughly 13, which were used in a naive Bayes classifier (R e1071). TCRdb passed the public sequencing reads through fastp at Q25 and MiXCR, retaining productive beta sequences. Entries are consolidated by CDR3 protein sequence, retaining the most common genes and DNA. These V and J calls rely on TCRdb rather than the paper's analysis. For this sample the table gives about 270,000 distinct CDR3 sequences, of which about 20% were detected only once. Together, the top ten hold around 65% of the sample.

The TCR sequence derives from a man aged 30 to 45 with Graves' ophthalmopathy. Sequencing was carried out using blood.

The bases are TGTGCCAGCAGCTCCCTCGGCGGGGGGGGCACAGATACGCAGTATTTT. Protein translation: CASSSLGGGGTDTQYF. The sequence joins TRBV7-6 to TRBJ2-3; TRBD2 aligns with 9 central bases. Reading the germline V gene gives CDR1 SGHVS and CDR2 FNYEAQ. Trimming takes 4 bases off V and 1 base off J; junction bases not matched to a gene: 6. Spanning cysteine to phenylalanine, the CDR3 consists of 16 amino acids. Just CDR3 DNA is preserved here, 48 bases in frame from base 1.